The source of this T cell receptor beta chain is a study of lymphopenia after photon versus proton radiotherapy. Study-wide results and caveats: Oligoclonal CD8+ Temra expansion after nadir drove photon patients' diversity drop.

As regards this clone: The antigen is unknown.

TCRdb keeps only in-frame clones here, not all; method: immunoSEQ multiplex PCR. Of approximately 23,000 clones in the sample, around 89% were seen once. Germline values: CDR1 MNHEY, CDR2 SVGAGI. The ends were cut back, 6 bases at V and 4 bases at J, with 16 bases in the middle. The CDR3 contains 15 residues. This specimen was peripheral blood, taken from a patient treated with proton-based radiotherapy. The chain carries TRBV6-5 and TRBJ2-1; D is possibly TRBD1 (7 bases). This clonotype originated in a man older than 75 with esophageal cancer. The CDR3 spells CASRPQGGTYNEQFF. The CDR3 region has the DNA TGTGCCAGCAGGCCGCAGGGGGGAACATACAATGAGCAGTTCTTC.